Listed below are T cell receptor beta chains from one sample, sequenced in a study of preoperative IRX-2 immunotherapy in early breast cancer. Produced via immunoSEQ multiplex PCR; TCRdb's table is partial and in-frame only. The profile shows 95,000 to 100,000 clones, about nine tenths of them singletons. The sample consisted of tumor tissue, taken after IRX-2 immunotherapy. The source of these receptors is a human donor with breast cancer. Both conserved end residues are part of each CDR3. Fields, in order: V gene, clone size, CDR3 length, D gene, J gene, CDR3 DNA, CDR3 protein. A D gene is named only where the DNA matches it firmly. For some rows the clone size is stated as once, few or many, or as a class when expanded; others skip it.

V gene: TRBV11-3; clone size: few; CDR3 length: 17; D gene: TRBD1; J gene: TRBJ2-5; CDR3 DNA: TGTGCCAGCAGCGAGACAGGGGGCAAGAGGTCACAAGAGACCCAGTACTTC; CDR3 protein: CASSETGGKRSQETQYF
V gene: TRBV12-5; clone size: few; CDR3 length: 12; D gene: TRBD1; J gene: TRBJ1-2; CDR3 DNA: TGTGCTAGTGGTTTGCCACAGGGGGACTACACCTTC; CDR3 protein: CASGLPQGDYTF
V gene: TRBV11-3; clone size: once; CDR3 length: 15; D gene: -; J gene: TRBJ2-7; CDR3 DNA: TGTGCCAGCGCCTCCCGGGGGCAGGGCTCCTACGAGCAGTACTTC; CDR3 protein: CASASRGQGSYEQYF
V gene: TRBV11-3; clone size: -; CDR3 length: 14; D gene: -; J gene: TRBJ1-1; CDR3 DNA: TGTGCCAGCAGTAGATTGGCGGGGGGCACTGAAGCTTTCTTT; CDR3 protein: CASSRLAGGTEAFF
V gene: TRBV28; clone size: -; CDR3 length: 18; D gene: TRBD2; J gene: TRBJ2-7; CDR3 DNA: TGTGCCAGCAGTCCCCGAGGGACTAGGAGGTCTCTAGGGTACGAGCAGTACTTC; CDR3 protein: CASSPRGTRRSLGYEQYF
V gene: TRBV11-3; clone size: few; CDR3 length: 16; D gene: -; J gene: TRBJ2-6; CDR3 DNA: TGTGCCAGCAGCCATTTCCTAGCCGCTGGGGCCAACGTCCTGACTTTC; CDR3 protein: CASSHFLAAGANVLTF
V gene: TRBV5-1; clone size: -; CDR3 length: 16; D gene: TRBD1; J gene: TRBJ2-7; CDR3 DNA: TGCGCCAGCAGCTTTGATCGGGACAGGGTAGCCTACGAGCAGTACTTC; CDR3 protein: CASSFDRDRVAYEQYF
V gene: TRBV25-1; clone size: once; CDR3 length: 16; D gene: TRBD2; J gene: TRBJ2-3; CDR3 DNA: TGTGCCAGCAGTGAATCGAGCGGGGGGTTCACAGATACGCAGTATTTT; CDR3 protein: CASSESSGGFTDTQYF
V gene: TRBV28; clone size: -; CDR3 length: 14; D gene: TRBD2; J gene: TRBJ2-1; CDR3 DNA: TGTGCCAGCAGGCCTAGCGGGAGTCTCAATGAGCAGTTCTTC; CDR3 protein: CASRPSGSLNEQFF
V gene: TRBV10-1; clone size: -; CDR3 length: 13; D gene: TRBD2; J gene: TRBJ2-3; CDR3 DNA: TGCGCCAGCACGGGCGGGAGTACAGATACGCAGTATTTT; CDR3 protein: CASTGGSTDTQYF
V gene: TRBV11-3; clone size: -; CDR3 length: 17; D gene: -; J gene: TRBJ1-6; CDR3 DNA: TGTGCCAGCAGCTTAGTTGTATCCGGGGGCTATAATTCACCCCTCCACTTT; CDR3 protein: CASSLVVSGGYNSPLHF
V gene: TRBV5-1; clone size: -; CDR3 length: 14; D gene: TRBD1; J gene: TRBJ1-2; CDR3 DNA: TGCGCCAGCAGCTTCGAGGACAGGGTGTATGGCTACACCTTC; CDR3 protein: CASSFEDRVYGYTF
V gene: TRBV14; clone size: -; CDR3 length: 15; D gene: -; J gene: TRBJ1-1; CDR3 DNA: TGTGCCAGCAGCCAAGACGCGGGTTCCCTGGGCGGCGCTTTCTTT; CDR3 protein: CASSQDAGSLGGAFF
V gene: TRBV28; clone size: -; CDR3 length: 14; D gene: -; J gene: TRBJ1-1; CDR3 DNA: TGTGCCAGCGGGGGAAGCTATAGGAACACTGAAGCTTTCTTT; CDR3 protein: CASGGSYRNTEAFF
V gene: TRBV5-1; clone size: -; CDR3 length: 15; D gene: -; J gene: TRBJ1-1; CDR3 DNA: TGCGCCAGCAGCTTGAATACCGGCCCCGGCACTGAAGCTTTCTTT; CDR3 protein: CASSLNTGPGTEAFF
V gene: TRBV7-6; clone size: -; CDR3 length: 15; D gene: -; J gene: TRBJ1-2; CDR3 DNA: TGTGCCAGCAGCTTTGACAAACGGGGGAACTATGGCTACACCTTC; CDR3 protein: CASSFDKRGNYGYTF
V gene: TRBV27; clone size: once; CDR3 length: 14; D gene: TRBD1; J gene: TRBJ1-2; CDR3 DNA: TGTGCCAGCAGTCCCTATCAGGGGGCGAGGGGCTACACCTTC; CDR3 protein: CASSPYQGARGYTF
V gene: TRBV28; clone size: -; CDR3 length: 16; D gene: -; J gene: TRBJ1-1; CDR3 DNA: TGTGCCAGCAGTTTATGGACCGGGACGATAGGCACTGAAGCTTTCTTT; CDR3 protein: CASSLWTGTIGTEAFF
V gene: TRBV6-8; clone size: once; CDR3 length: 15; D gene: TRBD2; J gene: TRBJ2-3; CDR3 DNA: TGTGCCAGCAGTATTCTAGCGGGGGGGCTGGATACGCAGTATTTT; CDR3 protein: CASSILAGGLDTQYF
V gene: TRBV10-3; clone size: few; CDR3 length: 16; D gene: TRBD2; J gene: TRBJ2-1; CDR3 DNA: TGTGCCATCAGTGAGTCTGCCACTAGCGGAAACAATGAGCAGTTCTTC; CDR3 protein: CAISESATSGNNEQFF
V gene: TRBV30; clone size: -; CDR3 length: 14; D gene: TRBD1; J gene: TRBJ1-5; CDR3 DNA: TGTGCCTGGAGTCTCAGGGGGGGCAATCAGCCCCAGCATTTT; CDR3 protein: CAWSLRGGNQPQHF
V gene: TRBV30; clone size: -; CDR3 length: 13; D gene: TRBD2; J gene: TRBJ2-2; CDR3 DNA: TGTGCCTGGGACGGGAGGGGCACCGGGGAGCTGTTTTTT; CDR3 protein: CAWDGRGTGELFF
V gene: TRBV15; clone size: once; CDR3 length: 15; D gene: -; J gene: TRBJ1-4; CDR3 DNA: TGTGCCACCAGCAAAGGTTCCACAACTAATGAAAAACTGTTTTTT; CDR3 protein: CATSKGSTTNEKLFF
V gene: TRBV29-1; clone size: -; CDR3 length: 12; D gene: -; J gene: TRBJ1-2; CDR3 DNA: TGCAGCGTTGAGAGGCAAAACTATGGCTACACCTTC; CDR3 protein: CSVERQNYGYTF
V gene: TRBV19; clone size: -; CDR3 length: 14; D gene: -; J gene: TRBJ1-1; CDR3 DNA: TGTGCCAGTAGCGATGGGGCGCGATCCACTGAAGCTTTCTTT; CDR3 protein: CASSDGARSTEAFF
V gene: TRBV22-1; clone size: -; CDR3 length: 13; D gene: -; J gene: TRBJ2-3; CDR3 DNA: TGTGCCACCAGTGAGGCGTCGACAGATACGCAGTATTTT; CDR3 protein: CATSEASTDTQYF
V gene: TRBV22-1; clone size: once; CDR3 length: 15; D gene: -; J gene: TRBJ2-2; CDR3 DNA: TGTGCCACCAGTGATCCAGGGGGGCGGCACGGGGAGCTGTTTTTT; CDR3 protein: CATSDPGGRHGELFF
V gene: TRBV28; clone size: -; CDR3 length: 13; D gene: -; J gene: TRBJ1-2; CDR3 DNA: TGTGCCAGCAGTGAAAGGGGGGTCTATGGCTACACCTTC; CDR3 protein: CASSERGVYGYTF
V gene: TRBV5-1; clone size: -; CDR3 length: 16; D gene: -; J gene: TRBJ2-2; CDR3 DNA: TGCGCCAGCAGCTGGGGGGGCGTAGTCAGCACCGGGGAGCTGTTTTTT; CDR3 protein: CASSWGGVVSTGELFF
V gene: TRBV5-1; clone size: -; CDR3 length: 15; D gene: -; J gene: TRBJ2-1; CDR3 DNA: TGCGCCAGCAGCTTGGGAGCGACAGCGGTCAATGAGCAGTTCTTC; CDR3 protein: CASSLGATAVNEQFF
V gene: TRBV11-3; clone size: -; CDR3 length: 15; D gene: -; J gene: TRBJ1-2; CDR3 DNA: TGTGCCAGCAGCCCCCGAGGGGGGGGGAGCTATGGCTACACCTTC; CDR3 protein: CASSPRGGGSYGYTF
V gene: TRBV12-5; clone size: -; CDR3 length: 15; D gene: -; J gene: TRBJ2-2; CDR3 DNA: TGTGCTAGTGCGGCGCTGGGGGCGAACACCGGGGAGCTGTTTTTT; CDR3 protein: CASAALGANTGELFF
V gene: TRBV5-1; clone size: -; CDR3 length: 16; D gene: TRBD2; J gene: TRBJ2-3; CDR3 DNA: TGCGCCAGCAGCCGTAGCGGGACTAGCGCGGAGGATACGCAGTATTTT; CDR3 protein: CASSRSGTSAEDTQYF
V gene: TRBV5-1; clone size: -; CDR3 length: 15; D gene: -; J gene: TRBJ2-7; CDR3 DNA: TGCGCCAGCAGCTCCCCGACAGCCGGGGCCTACGAGCAGTACTTC; CDR3 protein: CASSSPTAGAYEQYF
V gene: TRBV28; clone size: -; CDR3 length: 13; D gene: -; J gene: TRBJ2-7; CDR3 DNA: TGTGCCAGCAGTTTCCACAGGGACTACGAGCAGTACTTC; CDR3 protein: CASSFHRDYEQYF
V gene: TRBV12-5; clone size: -; CDR3 length: 13; D gene: -; J gene: TRBJ1-2; CDR3 DNA: TGTGCTAGTGGTTTAACCCTAAACTATGGCTACACCTTC; CDR3 protein: CASGLTLNYGYTF
V gene: TRBV1; clone size: -; CDR3 length: 14; D gene: -; J gene: TRBJ1-1; CDR3 DNA: TGCGCCAGCAGCCAAGCTTGGCCCCAAAGTGAAGCTTTCTTT; CDR3 protein: CASSQAWPQSEAFF
V gene: TRBV11-3; clone size: -; CDR3 length: 19; D gene: TRBD2; J gene: TRBJ2-3; CDR3 DNA: TGTGCCAGCAGCCCCAGGGTGGGTGGGTTAGCGGGAGCTACAGATACGCAGTATTTT; CDR3 protein: CASSPRVGGLAGATDTQYF
V gene: TRBV18; clone size: -; CDR3 length: 17; D gene: -; J gene: TRBJ2-6; CDR3 DNA: TGTGCCAGCTCCGACCGGTTTACTAGATCTGGGGCCAACGTCCTGACTTTC; CDR3 protein: CASSDRFTRSGANVLTF
V gene: TRBV5-1; clone size: -; CDR3 length: 15; D gene: -; J gene: TRBJ2-1; CDR3 DNA: TGCGCCAGCAGCTTGGAGCCAGGGGCCTACAATGAGCAGTTCTTC; CDR3 protein: CASSLEPGAYNEQFF
V gene: TRBV28; clone size: -; CDR3 length: 15; D gene: -; J gene: TRBJ1-2; CDR3 DNA: TGTGCCAGCAGTTTAATACGTCATCGGTACTATGGCTACACCTTC; CDR3 protein: CASSLIRHRYYGYTF
V gene: TRBV11-3; clone size: few; CDR3 length: 15; D gene: -; J gene: TRBJ2-7; CDR3 DNA: TGTGCCAGCAGCTTACCCGGAGGGGACTTTACCGAGCAGTACTTC; CDR3 protein: CASSLPGGDFTEQYF
V gene: TRBV10-2; clone size: -; CDR3 length: 16; D gene: TRBD1; J gene: TRBJ1-3; CDR3 DNA: TGCGCCAGCAGTGACGTTACAGGGGTGGCTGGAAACACCATATATTTT; CDR3 protein: CASSDVTGVAGNTIYF
V gene: TRBV28; clone size: -; CDR3 length: 15; D gene: -; J gene: TRBJ1-5; CDR3 DNA: TGTGCCAGCAGTTCGGACAAGTTTTTCAATCAGCCCCAGCATTTT; CDR3 protein: CASSSDKFFNQPQHF
V gene: TRBV5-1; clone size: -; CDR3 length: 16; D gene: -; J gene: TRBJ1-4; CDR3 DNA: TGCGCCAGCAGCTTGGGCGTAGGGTCAACTAATGAAAAACTGTTTTTT; CDR3 protein: CASSLGVGSTNEKLFF
V gene: TRBV18; clone size: once; CDR3 length: 13; D gene: -; J gene: TRBJ2-1; CDR3 DNA: TGTGCCAGCTCACGGCCCCAGGAAAATGAGCAGTTCTTC; CDR3 protein: CASSRPQENEQFF
V gene: TRBV30; clone size: -; CDR3 length: 12; D gene: -; J gene: TRBJ2-5; CDR3 DNA: TGTGCCTGGAGTTCCGCTCCGGAGACCCAGTACTTC; CDR3 protein: CAWSSAPETQYF
V gene: TRBV10-3; clone size: -; CDR3 length: 14; D gene: -; J gene: TRBJ1-2; CDR3 DNA: TGTGCCATCAGTGAGTCGAAGGCAGACTATGGCTACACCTTC; CDR3 protein: CAISESKADYGYTF
V gene: TRBV10-1; clone size: -; CDR3 length: 14; D gene: -; J gene: TRBJ2-1; CDR3 DNA: TGCGCCAGCAGTGACAGGGGGGATTACAATGAGCAGTTCTTC; CDR3 protein: CASSDRGDYNEQFF
V gene: TRBV11-3; clone size: -; CDR3 length: 16; D gene: TRBD1; J gene: TRBJ1-1; CDR3 DNA: TGTGCCAGCAGCTTGAGTTATGGGACAGGGAACACTGAAGCTTTCTTT; CDR3 protein: CASSLSYGTGNTEAFF
V gene: TRBV5-1; clone size: -; CDR3 length: 14; D gene: -; J gene: TRBJ1-3; CDR3 DNA: TGCGCCAGCAGCTTAGGGAGTTTTGGAAACACCATATATTTT; CDR3 protein: CASSLGSFGNTIYF
V gene: TRBV30; clone size: -; CDR3 length: 14; D gene: TRBD2; J gene: TRBJ2-7; CDR3 DNA: TGTGCCTGGAGTAGTCGCGGGGGGGCAGATGAGCAGTACTTC; CDR3 protein: CAWSSRGGADEQYF
V gene: TRBV5-1; clone size: -; CDR3 length: 15; D gene: -; J gene: TRBJ1-2; CDR3 DNA: TGCGCCAGCAGCTTGGTCTGGACTGATAACTATGGCTACACCTTC; CDR3 protein: CASSLVWTDNYGYTF
V gene: TRBV15; clone size: -; CDR3 length: 16; D gene: -; J gene: TRBJ1-4; CDR3 DNA: TGTGCCACCAGCAGAGATCACGTGGCATGGGATGAAAAACTGTTTTTT; CDR3 protein: CATSRDHVAWDEKLFF
V gene: TRBV11-3; clone size: -; CDR3 length: 17; D gene: -; J gene: TRBJ1-4; CDR3 DNA: TGTGCCAGCAGCTTAGACGGGCGGGGGGCTGGTAATGAAAAACTGTTTTTT; CDR3 protein: CASSLDGRGAGNEKLFF
V gene: TRBV6-8; clone size: -; CDR3 length: 14; D gene: TRBD2; J gene: TRBJ2-1; CDR3 DNA: TGTGCCATCCGGCGGGAGGGCCGGGGGGAGGAGCAGTTCTTC; CDR3 protein: CAIRREGRGEEQFF
V gene: TRBV6-8; clone size: -; CDR3 length: 13; D gene: -; J gene: TRBJ2-1; CDR3 DNA: TGTGCCACCACCGGAGAGGTAGGTGATGAGCAGTTCTTC; CDR3 protein: CATTGEVGDEQFF
V gene: TRBV22-1; clone size: once; CDR3 length: 17; D gene: -; J gene: TRBJ1-3; CDR3 DNA: TGTGCCAGCAGTTACCCAGCGGCAGTCCTCTCTGGAAACACCATATATTTT; CDR3 protein: CASSYPAAVLSGNTIYF
V gene: TRBV6-8; clone size: -; CDR3 length: 13; D gene: TRBD1; J gene: TRBJ1-5; CDR3 DNA: TGTGCCATCAGGGGGACAGTAGATCAGCCCCAGCATTTT; CDR3 protein: CAIRGTVDQPQHF